This TCR beta chain was identified in a study of blood T cell repertoires in COVID-19. Across the whole study: Material from acute and convalescent COVID-19 was sourced from the United States, Italy and Spain. PBMCs, B-cell-depleted T cells, or T cells provided the cDNA or gDNA that made up the material.

There are 13 residues in the CDR3. Trimming took 2 bases from V and 4 from J, leaving 6 bases between them. Per germline, CDR1 KGHSH and CDR2 LQKENI. While infection was still active, Seattle patients were enrolled and then followed longitudinally. Original handling: Reference gene primer amplification in the assay estimated nucleated cell counts. TCRdb keeps only in-frame clones here, not all; method: immunoSEQ multiplex PCR. V and J calls and clone size come straight from that table; D and trimming were deduced from the DNA. Among about 230,000 clones listed, approximately 84% were seen once. As to this clone: Other DNA sequences in this sample translate to the same CDR3.

V gene TRBV18 combines with J gene TRBJ1-5; the D is unclear. The origin of this receptor is a man aged 50 to 60 with COVID-19, enrolled during active disease. The sample was peripheral blood. DNA for the CDR3: TGTGCCAGCTCACCAGGCGGTAATCAGCCCCAGCATTTT. Amino acids: CASSPGGNQPQHF.